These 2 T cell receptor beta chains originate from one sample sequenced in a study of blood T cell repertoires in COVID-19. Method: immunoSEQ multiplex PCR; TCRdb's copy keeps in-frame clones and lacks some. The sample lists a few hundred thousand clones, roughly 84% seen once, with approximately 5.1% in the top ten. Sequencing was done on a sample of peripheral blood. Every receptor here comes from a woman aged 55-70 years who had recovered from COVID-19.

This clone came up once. CDR3 nucleotide sequence: TGCAGTGCTAGTAAAAGCGGGGGGGCTATCTTGAATGAGCAGTTCTTC. Amino acids: CSASKSGGAILNEQFF. The rearrangement links TRBV20-1 to TRBJ2-1; the match to TRBD2 covers 10 bases. The V and J ends lost 3 bases and 7 bases, in that order; junction bases with no gene match: 12. This CDR3 is built from 16 residues. Germline V lookup: CDR1 DFQATT, CDR2 SNEGSKA (reference sequence).

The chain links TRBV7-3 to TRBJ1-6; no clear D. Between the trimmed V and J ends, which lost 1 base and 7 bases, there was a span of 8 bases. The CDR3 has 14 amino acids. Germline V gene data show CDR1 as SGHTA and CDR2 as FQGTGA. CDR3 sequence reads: CASSLRRENSPLHF. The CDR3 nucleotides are TGTGCCAGCAGCTTAAGACGGGAGAATTCACCCCTCCACTTT.